Given below is one TCR beta chain in context. Treatment of the sample: randomized to nivolumab then ipilimumab (arm A) or the reverse (arm B). DNA-damaging chemotherapy had not been given to any patient beforehand. Produced via immunoSEQ multiplex PCR; TCRdb's table is partial and in-frame only. This table holds around 9,800 clones, roughly three fifths found once. This sample is part of a study of sequential checkpoint blockade in melanoma. The overall study: Arm A got nivolumab then ipilimumab; arm B the reverse, 1:1.

The V gene lost 0 bases and the J gene lost 4 bases, with 13 bases spanning the gap. This CDR3 has 16 amino acids. Germline-derived CDR1 and CDR2 are LGHNA and YSLEER. The starting material was CD8+ T cells sorted from blood (inferred from file names), obtained from a patient given nivolumab and ipilimumab in sequence. The chain is built from TRBV4-3 and TRBJ2-1; D is possibly TRBD2 (5 bases). The TCR comes from a human donor with melanoma. CDR3 protein: CASSQEVGLAYNEQFF. Written as DNA, the CDR3 is TGCGCCAGCAGCCAAGAAGTAGGTCTAGCATACAATGAGCAGTTCTTC.